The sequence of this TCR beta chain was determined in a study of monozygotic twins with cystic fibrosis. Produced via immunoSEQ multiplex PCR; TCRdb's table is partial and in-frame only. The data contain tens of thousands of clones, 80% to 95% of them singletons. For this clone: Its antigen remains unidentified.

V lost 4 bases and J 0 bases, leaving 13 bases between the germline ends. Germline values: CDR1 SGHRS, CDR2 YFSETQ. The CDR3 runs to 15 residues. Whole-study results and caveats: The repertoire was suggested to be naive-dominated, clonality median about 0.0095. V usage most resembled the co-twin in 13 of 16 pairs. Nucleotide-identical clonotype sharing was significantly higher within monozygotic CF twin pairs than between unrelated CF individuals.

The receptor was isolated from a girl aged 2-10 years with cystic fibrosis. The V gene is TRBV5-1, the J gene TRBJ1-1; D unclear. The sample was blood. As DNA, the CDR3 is TGCGCCAGCAGCCTGACTAGTTCTTTGAACACTGAAGCTTTCTTT. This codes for CASSLTSSLNTEAFF.